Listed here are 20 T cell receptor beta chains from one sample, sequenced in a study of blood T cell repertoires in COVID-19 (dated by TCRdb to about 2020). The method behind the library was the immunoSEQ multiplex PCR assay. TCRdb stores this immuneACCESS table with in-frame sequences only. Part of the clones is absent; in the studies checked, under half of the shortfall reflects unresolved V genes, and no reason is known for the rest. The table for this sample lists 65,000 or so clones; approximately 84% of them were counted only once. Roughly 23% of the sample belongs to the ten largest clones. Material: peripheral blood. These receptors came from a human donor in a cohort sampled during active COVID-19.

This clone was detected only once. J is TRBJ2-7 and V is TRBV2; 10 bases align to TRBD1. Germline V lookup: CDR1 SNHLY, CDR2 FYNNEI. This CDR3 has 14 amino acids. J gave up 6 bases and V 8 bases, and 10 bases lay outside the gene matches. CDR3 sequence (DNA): TGTGCCAGCTTGGGGACAGGGGCAACGGGCGAGCAGTACTTC. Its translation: CASLGTGATGEQYF.

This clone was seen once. The CDR3 DNA is TGCGCCAGCAGCTTGGCCGCGGGGTACCAAGAGACCCAGTACTTC. Its protein product is CASSLAAGYQETQYF. V usage is TRBV5-1 and J usage is TRBJ2-5; weak D call: TRBD2 (6 bases). CDR3 size: 15 residues. The ends were cut back, 0 bases at V and 0 bases at J, with 9 bases in the middle. Germline V gene data show CDR1 as SGHRS and CDR2 as YFSETQ.

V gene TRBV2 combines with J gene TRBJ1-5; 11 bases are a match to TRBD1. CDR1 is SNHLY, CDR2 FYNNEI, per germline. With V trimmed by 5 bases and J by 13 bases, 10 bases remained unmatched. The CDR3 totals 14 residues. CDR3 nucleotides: TGTGCCAGCAGTTCCGGGACAGGGGGGGAGAGGCAGCATTTT. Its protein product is CASSSGTGGERQHF. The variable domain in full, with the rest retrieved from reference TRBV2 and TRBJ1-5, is EPEVTQTPSHQVTQMGQEVILRCVPISNHLYFYWYRQILGQKVEFLVSFYNNEISEKSEIFDDQFSVERPDGSNFTLKIRSTKLEDSAMYFCASSSGTGGERQHFGDGTRLSIL.

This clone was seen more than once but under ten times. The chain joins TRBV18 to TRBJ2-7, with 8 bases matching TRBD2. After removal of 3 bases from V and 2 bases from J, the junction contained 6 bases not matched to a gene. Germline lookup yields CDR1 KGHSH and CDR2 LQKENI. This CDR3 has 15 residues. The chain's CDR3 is CASSPNSGTPYEQYF. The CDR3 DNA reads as TGTGCCAGCTCACCTAATAGCGGGACCCCCTACGAGCAGTACTTC.

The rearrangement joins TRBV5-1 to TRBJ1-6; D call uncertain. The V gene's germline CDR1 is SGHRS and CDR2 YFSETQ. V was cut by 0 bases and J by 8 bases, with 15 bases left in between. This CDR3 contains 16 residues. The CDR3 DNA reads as TGCGCCAGCAGCTTGGCCGCCACCCTGGGAGATTCACCCCTCCACTTT. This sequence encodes CASSLAATLGDSPLHF.

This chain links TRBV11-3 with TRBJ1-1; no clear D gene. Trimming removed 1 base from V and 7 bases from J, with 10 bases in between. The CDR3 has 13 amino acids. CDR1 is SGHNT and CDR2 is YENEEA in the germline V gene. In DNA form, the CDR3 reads TGTGCCAGCAGCTTAGTCGGTACCTTTGAAGCTTTCTTT. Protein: CASSLVGTFEAFF.

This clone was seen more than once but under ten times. The CDR3 region is CASSPWATDTQYF. The CDR3 DNA is TGTGCCAGCTCACCATGGGCGACAGATACGCAGTATTTT. This chain connects TRBV18 to TRBJ2-3; no definite D call. The CDR3 is 13 residues long. With 2 bases removed from V and 3 bases from J, the gap between germline ends came to 6 bases. CDR1 and CDR2 from the germline V gene are KGHSH and LQKENI.

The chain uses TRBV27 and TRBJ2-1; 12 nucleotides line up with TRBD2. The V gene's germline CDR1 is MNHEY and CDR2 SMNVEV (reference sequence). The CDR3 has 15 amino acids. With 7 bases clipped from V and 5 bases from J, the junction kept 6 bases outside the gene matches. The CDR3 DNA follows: TGTGCCAGCACTGGACTAGCGGGGCAAAACAATGAGCAGTTCTTC. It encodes CASTGLAGQNNEQFF.

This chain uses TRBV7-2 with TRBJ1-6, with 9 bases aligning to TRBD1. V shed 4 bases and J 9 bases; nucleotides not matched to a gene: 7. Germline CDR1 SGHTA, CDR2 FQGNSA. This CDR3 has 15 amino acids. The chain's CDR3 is CASSSLPTGGSPLHF. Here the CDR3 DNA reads TGTGCCAGCAGCTCCCTACCGACAGGGGGTTCACCCCTCCACTTT.

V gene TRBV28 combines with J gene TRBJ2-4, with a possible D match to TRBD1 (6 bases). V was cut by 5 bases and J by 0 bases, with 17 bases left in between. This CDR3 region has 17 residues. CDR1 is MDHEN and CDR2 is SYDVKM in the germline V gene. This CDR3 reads CASSGYGTSIAKNIQYF. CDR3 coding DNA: TGTGCCAGCAGTGGGTACGGGACATCAATAGCCAAAAACATTCAGTACTTC. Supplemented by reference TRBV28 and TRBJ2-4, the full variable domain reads DVKVTQSSRYLVKRTGEKVFLECVQDMDHENMFWYRQDPGLGLRLIYFSYDVKMKEKGDIPEGYSVSREKKERFSLILESASTNQTSMYLCASSGYGTSIAKNIQYFGAGTRLSVL.

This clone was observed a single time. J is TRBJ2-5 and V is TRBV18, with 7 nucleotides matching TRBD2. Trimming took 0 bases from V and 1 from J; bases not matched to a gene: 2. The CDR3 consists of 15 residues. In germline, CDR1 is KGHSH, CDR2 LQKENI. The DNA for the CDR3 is TGTGCCAGCTCACCACCGGGGGGGACCCAAGAGACCCAGTACTTC. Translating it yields CASSPPGGTQETQYF.

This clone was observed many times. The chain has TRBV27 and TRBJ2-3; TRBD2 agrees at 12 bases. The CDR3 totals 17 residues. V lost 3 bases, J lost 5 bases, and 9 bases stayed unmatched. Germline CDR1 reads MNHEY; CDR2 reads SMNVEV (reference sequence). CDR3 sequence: CASSFFLAGGPRDTQYF. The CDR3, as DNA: TGTGCCAGCAGTTTTTTCCTAGCGGGAGGGCCTAGAGATACGCAGTATTTT.

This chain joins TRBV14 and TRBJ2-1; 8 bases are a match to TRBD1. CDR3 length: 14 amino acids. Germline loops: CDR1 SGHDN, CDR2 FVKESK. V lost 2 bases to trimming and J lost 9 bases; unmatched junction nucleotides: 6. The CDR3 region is CASSQRTGRSEQFF. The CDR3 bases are TGTGCCAGCAGCCAAAGGACAGGGAGGTCTGAGCAGTTCTTC.

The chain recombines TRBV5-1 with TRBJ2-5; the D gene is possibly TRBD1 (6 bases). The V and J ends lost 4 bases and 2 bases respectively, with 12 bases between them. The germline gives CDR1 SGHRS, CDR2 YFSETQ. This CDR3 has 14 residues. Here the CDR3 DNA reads TGCGCCAGCAGCCCCCGACAGGATCAAGAGACCCAGTACTTC. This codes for CASSPRQDQETQYF.

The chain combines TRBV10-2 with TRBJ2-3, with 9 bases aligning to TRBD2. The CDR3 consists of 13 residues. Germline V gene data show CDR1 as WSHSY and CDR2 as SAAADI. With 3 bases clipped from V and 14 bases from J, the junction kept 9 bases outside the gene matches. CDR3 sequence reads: CASSEGSLAGRYF. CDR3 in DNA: TGCGCCAGCAGTGAAGGGTCGCTAGCGGGGAGGTATTTT.

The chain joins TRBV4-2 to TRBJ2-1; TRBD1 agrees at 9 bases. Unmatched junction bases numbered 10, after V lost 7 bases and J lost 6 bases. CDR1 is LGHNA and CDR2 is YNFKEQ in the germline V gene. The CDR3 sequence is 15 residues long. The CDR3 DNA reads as TGTGCCAGCAACCTCCAGGGACAGGGTTTCAATGAGCAGTTCTTC. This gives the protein CASNLQGQGFNEQFF.

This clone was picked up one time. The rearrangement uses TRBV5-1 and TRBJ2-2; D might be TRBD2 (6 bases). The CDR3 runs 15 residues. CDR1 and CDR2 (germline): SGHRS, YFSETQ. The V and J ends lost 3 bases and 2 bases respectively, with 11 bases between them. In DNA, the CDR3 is TGCGCCAGCAGCTCCCGTAGCGGTAACACCGGGGAGCTGTTTTTT. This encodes CASSSRSGNTGELFF.

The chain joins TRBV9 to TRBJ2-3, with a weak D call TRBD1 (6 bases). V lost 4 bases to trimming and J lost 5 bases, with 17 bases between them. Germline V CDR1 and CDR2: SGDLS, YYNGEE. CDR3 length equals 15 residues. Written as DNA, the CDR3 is TGTGCCAGCAGCCCCCGAACAGGGTCGGGAGATACGCAGTATTTT. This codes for CASSPRTGSGDTQYF.

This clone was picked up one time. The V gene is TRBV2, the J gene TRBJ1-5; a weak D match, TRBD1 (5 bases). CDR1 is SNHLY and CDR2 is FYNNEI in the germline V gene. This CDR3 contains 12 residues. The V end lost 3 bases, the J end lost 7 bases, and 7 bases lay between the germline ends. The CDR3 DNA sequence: TGTGCCAGCAGTGAGGCAGGGCAGCCCCAGCATTTT. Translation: CASSEAGQPQHF.

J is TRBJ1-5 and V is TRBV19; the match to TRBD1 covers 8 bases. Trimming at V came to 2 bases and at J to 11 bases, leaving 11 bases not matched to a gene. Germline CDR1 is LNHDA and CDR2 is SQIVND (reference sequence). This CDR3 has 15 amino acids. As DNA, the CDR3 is TGTGCCAGTAGTATACCGGGACAGGAGATAGGGTCCCAGCATTTT. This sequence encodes CASSIPGQEIGSQHF.